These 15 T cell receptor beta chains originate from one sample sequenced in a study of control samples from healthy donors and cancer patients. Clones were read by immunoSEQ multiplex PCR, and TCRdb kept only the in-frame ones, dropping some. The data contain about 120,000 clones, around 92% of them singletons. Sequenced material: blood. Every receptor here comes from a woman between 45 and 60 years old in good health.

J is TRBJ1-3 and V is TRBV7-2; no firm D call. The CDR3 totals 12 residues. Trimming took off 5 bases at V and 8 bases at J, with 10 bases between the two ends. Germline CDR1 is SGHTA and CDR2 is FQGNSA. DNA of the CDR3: TGTGCCAGCAGCCACGACATACACACCATATATTTT. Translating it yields CASSHDIHTIYF.

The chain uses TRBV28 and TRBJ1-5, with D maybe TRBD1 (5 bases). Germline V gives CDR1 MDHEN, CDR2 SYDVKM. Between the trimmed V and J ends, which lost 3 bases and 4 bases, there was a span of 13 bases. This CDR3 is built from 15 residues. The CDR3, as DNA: TGTGCCAGCAGTTTTCCGGGGGTAGGGAATCAGCCCCAGCATTTT. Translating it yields CASSFPGVGNQPQHF.

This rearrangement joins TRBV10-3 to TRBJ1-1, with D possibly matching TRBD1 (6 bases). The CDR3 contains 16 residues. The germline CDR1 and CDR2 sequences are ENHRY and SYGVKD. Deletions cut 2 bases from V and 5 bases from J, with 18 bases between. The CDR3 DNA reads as TGTGCCATCAGTGAGGTAGGGGGAGGGAGGCGGACTGAAGCTTTCTTT. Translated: CAISEVGGGRRTEAFF.

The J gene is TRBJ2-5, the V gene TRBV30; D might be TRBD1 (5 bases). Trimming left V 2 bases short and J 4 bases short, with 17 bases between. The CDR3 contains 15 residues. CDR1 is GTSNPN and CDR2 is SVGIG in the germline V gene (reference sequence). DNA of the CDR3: TGTGCCTGGAGTAGAGGATTAGCCAGGGCAGAGACCCAGTACTTC. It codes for CAWSRGLARAETQYF.

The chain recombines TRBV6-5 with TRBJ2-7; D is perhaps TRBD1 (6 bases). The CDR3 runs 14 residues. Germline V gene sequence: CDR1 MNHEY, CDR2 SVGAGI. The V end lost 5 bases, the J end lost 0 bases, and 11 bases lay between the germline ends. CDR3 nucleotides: TGTGCCAGCAGTACCGGACAGAGCTCCTACGAGCAGTACTTC. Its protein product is CASSTGQSSYEQYF.

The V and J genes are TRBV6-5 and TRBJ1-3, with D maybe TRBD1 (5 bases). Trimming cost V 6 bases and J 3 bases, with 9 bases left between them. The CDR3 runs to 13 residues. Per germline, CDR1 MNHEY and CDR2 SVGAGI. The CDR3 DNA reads TGTGCCAGCAGACCCCAGGGTGGAAACACCATATATTTT. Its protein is CASRPQGGNTIYF.

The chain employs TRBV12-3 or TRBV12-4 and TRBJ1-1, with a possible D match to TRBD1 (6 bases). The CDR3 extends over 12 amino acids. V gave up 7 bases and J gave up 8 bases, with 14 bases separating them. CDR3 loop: CASNSLDREAFF. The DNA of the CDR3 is TGTGCCAGCAACTCCCTTGACAGGGAAGCTTTCTTT.

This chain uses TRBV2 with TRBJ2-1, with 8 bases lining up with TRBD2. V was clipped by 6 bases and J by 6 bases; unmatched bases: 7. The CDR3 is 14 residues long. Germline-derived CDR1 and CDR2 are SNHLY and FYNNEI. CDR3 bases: TGTGCCAGCAGAACAGGACTAGCTTCCAATGAGCAGTTCTTC. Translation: CASRTGLASNEQFF.

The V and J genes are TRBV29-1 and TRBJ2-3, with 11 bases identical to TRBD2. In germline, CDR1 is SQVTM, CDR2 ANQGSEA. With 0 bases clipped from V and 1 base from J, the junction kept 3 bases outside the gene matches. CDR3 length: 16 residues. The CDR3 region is CSVEDWTSGRTDTQYF. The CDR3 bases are TGCAGCGTTGAAGATTGGACTAGCGGGCGCACAGATACGCAGTATTTT.

In DNA, the CDR3 is TGCGCCAGCACCTCGACAGGGACCAACTATGGCTACACCTTC. Translation: CASTSTGTNYGYTF. The gene calls are TRBV5-1 and TRBJ1-2, with TRBD1 identical over 7 bases. The J segment lost 2 bases and the V segment lost 6 bases, leaving 7 bases of the junction unmatched. The germline V gene encodes CDR1 SGHRS and CDR2 YFSETQ. This CDR3 region has 14 residues. The entire variable domain, with the rest obtained from reference TRBV5-1 and TRBJ1-2, is as follows: KAGVTQTPRYLIKTRGQQVTLSCSPISGHRSVSWYQQTPGQGLQFLFEYFSETQRNKGNFPGRFSGRQFSNSRSEMNVSTLELGDSALYLCASTSTGTNYGYTFGSGTRLTVV.

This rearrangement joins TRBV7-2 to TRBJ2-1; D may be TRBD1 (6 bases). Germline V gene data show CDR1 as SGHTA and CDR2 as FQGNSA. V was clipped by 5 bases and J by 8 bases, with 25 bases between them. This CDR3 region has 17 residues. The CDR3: CASSLIGIGGVVHEQFF. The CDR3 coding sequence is TGTGCCAGCAGCCTCATCGGAATAGGGGGTGTGGTCCATGAGCAGTTCTTC.

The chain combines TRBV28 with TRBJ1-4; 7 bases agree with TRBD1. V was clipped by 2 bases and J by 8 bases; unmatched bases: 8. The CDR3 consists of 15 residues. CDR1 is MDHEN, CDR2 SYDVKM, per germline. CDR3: CASSLRQGASEKLFF. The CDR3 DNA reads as TGTGCCAGCAGTTTAAGACAGGGAGCTAGCGAAAAACTGTTTTTT.

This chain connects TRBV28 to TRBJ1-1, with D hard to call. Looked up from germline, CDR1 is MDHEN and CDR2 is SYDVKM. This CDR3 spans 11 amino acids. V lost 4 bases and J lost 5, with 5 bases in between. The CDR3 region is CASSSGTEAFF. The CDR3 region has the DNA TGTGCCAGCAGTTCCGGGACTGAAGCTTTCTTT.

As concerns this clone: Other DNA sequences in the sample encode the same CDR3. CDR3 DNA: TGTGCCAGCTCTTCTAGCACAGATACGCAGTATTTT. Amino acid sequence: CASSSSTDTQYF. The chain carries TRBV2 and TRBJ2-3; D unresolved. This CDR3 contains 12 residues. Germline lookup yields CDR1 SNHLY and CDR2 FYNNEI. V gave up 8 bases and J gave up 0 bases, with 6 bases separating them.

In DNA, the CDR3 is TGTGCCAGCAGCTCCCTTGGGACCTACGAGCAGTACTTC. Its protein is CASSSLGTYEQYF. The chain couples TRBV7-9 to TRBJ2-7; D is uncertain. This CDR3 has 13 amino acids. Deletions cut 4 bases from V and 2 bases from J, with 9 bases between. Germline CDR1 is SEHNR and CDR2 is FQNEAQ (reference sequence).